Shown below are 20 T cell receptor beta chains from a single sample sequenced in a study of identical twins. TCRdb recomputed calls from the 5' RACE reads with MiXCR, one row per CDR3 protein. The data show fewer than 550,000 distinct CDR3 sequences, 13% to 15% seen once. These data are also associated with another study on yellow fever vaccine responses in identical twins.

Material: CD4+ T cells sorted from blood. These receptors all come from a woman aged 18-29 years in good health.

This clonotype came up many times. This chain links TRBV10-2 with TRBJ2-4; TRBD2 is a possible D gene (6 bases). The germline gives CDR1 WSHSY, CDR2 SAAADI. This CDR3 contains 16 residues. Trimming shortened V by 0 bases and J by 0 bases, and 9 bases separated the two germline ends. CDR3 sequence: CASSESGGLAKNIQYF. DNA of the CDR3: TGCGCCAGCAGTGAGTCTGGGGGACTAGCCAAAAACATTCAGTACTTC.

This clonotype has a handful of counts. The gene calls are TRBV12-3 or TRBV12-4 and TRBJ1-5; TRBD1 might be the D (5 bases). The V and J ends lost 3 bases and 4 bases respectively, with 10 bases between them. This CDR3 is 14 amino acids long. CDR3 DNA: TGTGCCAGCAGTTTGGGGACGGAGAATCAGCCCCAGCATTTT. As protein: CASSLGTENQPQHF.

V and J are TRBV20-1 and TRBJ2-3, with 10 bases matching TRBD1. The CDR3 runs to 15 residues. Germline CDR1 and CDR2: DFQATT and SNEGSKA (reference sequence). J was trimmed by 5 bases and V by 4 bases; bases with no gene match: 9. Here the CDR3 reads CSATIPGQGKDTQYF. In DNA, the CDR3 is TGCAGTGCTACTATCCCGGGACAGGGGAAAGATACGCAGTATTTT.

The chain employs TRBV12-3 or TRBV12-4 and TRBJ1-1; D gene ambiguous. The CDR3 has 13 amino acids. The V end was cut by 7 bases, the J end by 0 bases, with 9 bases between. The CDR3 loop reads CASTPRMNTEAFF. DNA of the CDR3: TGTGCCAGCACCCCTCGTATGAACACTGAAGCTTTCTTT.

A few counts support this clonotype. The chain employs TRBV28 and TRBJ2-1; 9 positions agree with TRBD1. With 7 bases clipped from V and 5 bases from J, the junction kept 9 bases outside the gene matches. Germline V gene sequence: CDR1 MDHEN, CDR2 SYDVKM. The CDR3 sequence is 15 residues long. The CDR3 is CASNSGGTGNNEQFF. The CDR3 region has the DNA TGTGCCAGCAACTCAGGCGGGACAGGGAACAATGAGCAGTTCTTC.

The V call is TRBV20-1, the J call TRBJ2-3; 8 nucleotides align to TRBD2. The V and J ends lost 5 bases and 3 bases, in that order; junction bases with no gene match: 4. This CDR3 comprises 13 residues. The germline V gene has CDR1 DFQATT and CDR2 SNEGSKA (reference sequence). CDR3 nucleotide sequence: TGCAGTGCTCCCCGGGGGGGGACAGATACGCAGTATTTT. Translation gives CSAPRGGTDTQYF.

The genes are TRBV12-3 or TRBV12-4 and TRBJ2-1; TRBD1 is a possible D gene (5 bases). The CDR3 is made up of 15 amino acids. The ends were cut back, 0 bases at V and 8 bases at J, with 14 bases in the middle. The CDR3, as DNA: TGTGCCAGCAGTTTAGCCCCCGGTTGGGGCGATGAGCAGTTCTTC. It yields the protein CASSLAPGWGDEQFF.

This clonotype was seen more than once but under ten times. V gene TRBV12-3 or TRBV12-4 combines with J gene TRBJ2-2; 10 nucleotides align to TRBD2. V lost 6 bases and J lost 5; bases outside the gene matches: 6. There are 15 residues in the CDR3. In DNA form, the CDR3 reads TGTGCCAGCAGCCAGGGACTAGCGCGAACCGGGGAGCTGTTTTTT. This codes for CASSQGLARTGELFF.

This clonotype was seen at least ten times. The genes are TRBV5-1 and TRBJ2-5; 13 bases agree with TRBD2. Trimming cost V 2 bases and J 3 bases; bases outside gene matches: 1. This CDR3 contains 15 residues. The V gene's germline CDR1 is SGHRS and CDR2 YFSETQ. The CDR3, as DNA: TGCGCCAGCAGCTTAGGACTAGCGGGAGAAGAGACCCAGTACTTC. As protein: CASSLGLAGEETQYF.

The V gene is TRBV20-1, the J gene TRBJ2-3, with D possibly matching TRBD2 (5 bases). V was cut by 0 bases and J by 1 base, with 17 bases left in between. CDR3 length: 17 amino acids. Germline CDR1 and CDR2: DFQATT and SNEGSKA (reference sequence). CDR3 sequence reads: CSAREGGRGRRTDTQYF. In nucleotides, the CDR3 is TGCAGTGCTAGAGAGGGCGGTCGGGGTCGACGCACAGATACGCAGTATTTT.

The V and J genes are TRBV20-1 and TRBJ2-3; D is ambiguous. The germline V gene encodes CDR1 DFQATT and CDR2 SNEGSKA (reference sequence). Trimming cost V 3 bases and J 0 bases, with 7 bases left between them. The CDR3 spans 13 residues. The CDR3 DNA reads TGCAGTGCTAGCGACCAGAGCACAGATACGCAGTATTTT. It codes for CSASDQSTDTQYF.

V and J are TRBV20-1 and TRBJ2-1; weak D call: TRBD2 (6 bases). CDR3 length: 15 amino acids. Germline V CDR1 and CDR2: DFQATT, SNEGSKA (reference sequence). V dropped 0 bases and J dropped 7 bases, with 16 bases sitting between them. CDR3 residues: CSARELPGLRNEQFF. CDR3 nucleotide sequence: TGCAGTGCTAGAGAATTACCGGGACTGAGGAATGAGCAGTTCTTC.

This clonotype showed up just a few times. This sequence joins TRBV29-1 and TRBJ2-7; D is ambiguous. The CDR3 runs to 10 residues. CDR1 is SQVTM and CDR2 is ANQGSEA in the germline V gene. Trimming took off 4 bases at V and 6 bases at J, with 7 bases between the two ends. The CDR3 is CSVGAVEQYF. Here the CDR3 DNA reads TGCAGCGTTGGGGCTGTCGAGCAGTACTTC.

This clonotype showed up just a few times. The V call is TRBV7-9, the J call TRBJ1-6, with D possibly matching TRBD1 (5 bases). Trimming removed 2 bases from V and 10 bases from J, with 12 bases in between. This CDR3 contains 14 residues. The germline gives CDR1 SEHNR, CDR2 FQNEAQ (reference sequence). The CDR3 region is CASSLQGLESPLHF. The CDR3 DNA reads as TGTGCCAGCAGCTTACAGGGATTGGAGTCACCCCTCCACTTT.

The rearrangement links TRBV7-6 to TRBJ2-2; the match to TRBD1 covers 12 bases. Germline trimming cut 5 bases from V and 4 bases from J; bases unmatched to any gene: 2. The CDR3 runs 15 residues. The germline CDR1 and CDR2 sequences are SGHVS and FNYEAQ. CDR3 amino acids: CASSRGQGATGELFF. The CDR3 coding sequence is TGTGCCAGCAGCAGGGGACAGGGGGCCACCGGGGAGCTGTTTTTT.

In this sample, this clonotype turned up a few times. The chain couples TRBV10-3 to TRBJ2-7; 8 nucleotides agree with TRBD1. This CDR3 contains 14 residues. Germline-derived CDR1 and CDR2 are ENHRY and SYGVKD. J lost 2 bases, V lost 8 bases, and 8 bases had no gene match. The CDR3: CAIADRGDTYEQYF. The CDR3, as DNA: TGTGCCATCGCCGACAGGGGCGATACCTACGAGCAGTACTTC.

As for this clonotype: One junction end disagrees with the germline gene, perhaps due to a read error. The gene calls are TRBV12-3 or TRBV12-4 and TRBJ2-5; 9 positions agree with TRBD2. The CDR3 is 15 amino acids. The CDR3 DNA reads as TGTGCCAGCAGGCTACAAAGCGGGGGGCAAGCGACCCAGTACTTC. This sequence encodes CASRLQSGGQATQYF.

This clonotype showed up many times. The chain recombines TRBV15 with TRBJ2-5; perhaps TRBD1 as D (5 bases). CDR3 length: 13 residues. Germline loops: CDR1 LNHNV, CDR2 YYDKDF (reference sequence). V dropped 0 bases and J dropped 4 bases, with 6 bases sitting between them. The CDR3 DNA follows: TGTGCCACCAGCAGAGATAGGGGAGAGACCCAGTACTTC. It is translated as CATSRDRGETQYF.

The gene calls are TRBV10-3 and TRBJ1-1; tentatively, D is TRBD1 (6 bases). V lost 4 bases to trimming and J lost 6 bases, with 9 bases between them. This CDR3 contains 12 residues. Germline lookup yields CDR1 ENHRY and CDR2 SYGVKD. CDR3 protein: CAISAGVSEAFF. Written as DNA, the CDR3 is TGTGCCATCAGTGCAGGGGTCTCTGAAGCTTTCTTT.

The chain joins TRBV20-1 to TRBJ1-4; the D is unclear. Germline CDR1 DFQATT, CDR2 SNEGSKA (reference sequence). The CDR3 sequence is 14 residues long. The V end was cut by 4 bases, the J end by 7 bases, with 16 bases between. CDR3: CSATITGRREKLFF. In nucleotides, the CDR3 is TGCAGTGCTACTATAACGGGTAGACGTGAAAAACTGTTTTTT.